This T cell receptor (beta chain) was identified during a study of cytomegalovirus exposure and HLA in healthy donors. About the study: From donors who were HLA-typed, an early data release held approximately 91 million unique TCRs. Overall study findings and caveats: Earlier analysis found most TCR beta V segments productive about 90% or about 30% of the time. Indistinguishable V segments, including TRBV6-2 and TRBV6-3, were excluded. According to a later analysis, most TCR beta chains associated with CMV appeared HLA-restricted.

The PCR was carried out with 60 Vbeta primers and 13 Jbeta primers. Generated by immunoSEQ multiplex PCR, the TCRdb table keeps only in-frame clones and is missing some. The sample records around 100,000 clones, approximately 79% being singletons. Regarding this clone: Its antigen is not known.

Trimming shortened V by 5 bases and J by 8 bases, and 17 bases separated the two germline ends. The CDR3 is 14 residues long. Germline CDR1 is LNHDA and CDR2 is SQIVND (reference sequence). The chain is built from TRBV19 and TRBJ2-3, with D tentatively TRBD1 (5 bases). Sequenced material: PBMCs. This TCR came from a woman aged 40-49 years in good health and CMV-seronegative. The CDR3, as DNA: TGTGCCAGTAGTGCGACAGTGACCGACACTACGCAGTATTTT. Translating it yields CASSATVTDTTQYF.